This T cell receptor (beta chain) was retrieved from a study of a mutant IDH1 vaccine in newly diagnosed glioma (dated by TCRdb to the early 2020s). As for the study more broadly: Eight vaccinations were administered to patients in weeks 1, 3, 5, 7, 11, 15, 19 and 23, corresponding to visits V03 through V10. Prior to enrollment, patients had been given standard therapy consisting of radiotherapy alone, temozolomide alone, or radiochemotherapy with temozolomide, with the combination given to most patients. For exploratory analyses, longitudinal TCRB deep sequencing was carried out in around 24 treated patients wherever samples were available. Peripheral blood was drawn at six visits: V03 (baseline), V05, V07, V10, V12 and V13. The roughly 32 treated patients were approximately 62% male and roughly 40% female, with a mean age of approximately 40 years. Vaccination started 4-6 weeks after radiotherapy alone, or was given together with temozolomide cycles in the groups whose treatment included chemotherapy. What the authors observed across the whole study: Immune responses induced by the vaccine were seen in 93.3% of patients across multiple MHC alleles. Pseudoprogression seemed to be unrelated to changes in the top peripheral T cell clonotypes found by TCRB sequencing. The authors noted that analyses of patient blood samples could not be reproduced because of sample limitations. Availability determined which PBMC samples were chosen for TCRB deep sequencing.

Explained via the paper, the time point label denotes: week 5, during vaccination. Each vaccine dose, consisting of 300 ug of a 20-mer mutant IDH1 peptide in Montanide, was administered subcutaneously with topical imiquimod. Newly diagnosed WHO grade 3 or 4 IDH1-mutant astrocytomas showing loss of nuclear ATRX were present in the donors. The samples were drawn from NOA16, a multicentre, single-arm, open-label phase I trial in Germany that tested a mutant IDH1 peptide vaccine in humans for the first time. Genomic DNA for TCRB sequencing was isolated from EDTA blood with the DNeasy Blood and Tissue Kit. Preparation of the library involved the immunoSEQ multiplex PCR assay. The hsTCRB Kit was used according to the manufacturer's protocol to amplify rearranged TCR beta chain sequences. TCRB libraries were sequenced on an Illumina MiSeq. From the authors' description of their analysis: The proprietary platform of the kit vendor was used for demultiplexing, trimming and gene mapping. Held by TCRdb, this immuneACCESS table contains in-frame sequences only and omits some clones. Under half of the omission traces to an unresolved V gene where checked; the cause of the rest is unknown. V and J calls and clone size are those listed in that table; D and trimming were worked out from the DNA. A total of some 48,000 clones appear in this sample, roughly 78% of them only once. The ten largest clones take up about 1.8% of the sample.

The CDR3 has 13 amino acids, counting the end cysteine and phenylalanine. Kept here is only the CDR3 DNA, which spans 39 bases and is read in frame from base 1. The germline V gene gives CDR1 as SGHAT and CDR2 as FQNNGV. A distance of 7 bases separates the germline ends of V and J, which lose 1 base and 4 bases respectively. As for this clone: This receptor's antigen is unknown. Base qualities are not provided; no much larger clone lies one nucleotide away.

The sequence came from a woman aged 40 to 55 with glioma. The V and J genes are TRBV11-2 and TRBJ1-1; no D gene call is confident. The source material was PBMCs, sampled from a glioma patient whose treatment included an IDH1 peptide vaccine. The CDR3 reads as follows: CASSLVPLTEAFF. The DNA is TGTGCCAGCAGCTTAGTGCCACTCACTGAAGCTTTCTTT.